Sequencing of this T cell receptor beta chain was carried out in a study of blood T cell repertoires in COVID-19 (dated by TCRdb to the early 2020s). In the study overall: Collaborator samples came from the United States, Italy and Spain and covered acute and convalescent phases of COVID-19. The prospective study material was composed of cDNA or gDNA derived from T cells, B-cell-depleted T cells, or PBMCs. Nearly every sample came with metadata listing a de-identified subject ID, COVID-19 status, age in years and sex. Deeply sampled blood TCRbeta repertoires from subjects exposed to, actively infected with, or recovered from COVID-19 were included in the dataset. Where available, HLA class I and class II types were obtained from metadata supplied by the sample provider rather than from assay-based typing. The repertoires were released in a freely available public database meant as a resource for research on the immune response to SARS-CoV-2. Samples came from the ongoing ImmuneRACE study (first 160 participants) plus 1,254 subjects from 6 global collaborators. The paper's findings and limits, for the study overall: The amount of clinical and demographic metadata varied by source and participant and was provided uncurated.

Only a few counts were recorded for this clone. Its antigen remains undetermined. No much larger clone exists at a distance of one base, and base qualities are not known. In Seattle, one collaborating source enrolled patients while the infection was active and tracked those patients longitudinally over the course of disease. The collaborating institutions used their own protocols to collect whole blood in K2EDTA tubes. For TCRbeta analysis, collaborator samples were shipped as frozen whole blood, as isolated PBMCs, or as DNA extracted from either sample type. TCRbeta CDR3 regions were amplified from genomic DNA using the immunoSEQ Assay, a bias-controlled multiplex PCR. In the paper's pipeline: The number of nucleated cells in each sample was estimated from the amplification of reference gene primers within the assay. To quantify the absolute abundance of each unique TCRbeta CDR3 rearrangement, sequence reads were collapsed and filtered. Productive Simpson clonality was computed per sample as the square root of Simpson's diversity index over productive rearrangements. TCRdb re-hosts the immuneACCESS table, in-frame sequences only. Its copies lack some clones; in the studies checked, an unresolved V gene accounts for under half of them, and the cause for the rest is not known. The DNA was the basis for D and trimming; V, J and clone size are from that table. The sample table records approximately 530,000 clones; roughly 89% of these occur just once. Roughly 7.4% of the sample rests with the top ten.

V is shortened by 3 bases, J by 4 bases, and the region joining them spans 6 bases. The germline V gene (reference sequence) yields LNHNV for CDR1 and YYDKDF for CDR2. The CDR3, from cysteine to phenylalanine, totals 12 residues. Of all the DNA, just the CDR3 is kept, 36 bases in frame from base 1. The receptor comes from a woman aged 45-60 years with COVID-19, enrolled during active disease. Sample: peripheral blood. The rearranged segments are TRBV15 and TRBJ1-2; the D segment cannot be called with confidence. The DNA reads TGTGCCACCAGCAGTCGGGTCTATGGCTACACCTTC. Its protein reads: CATSSRVYGYTF.